This TCR beta chain emerged from a study of cytomegalovirus exposure and HLA in healthy donors (dated by TCRdb to about 2017). For the wider study: The 500 to 800 repertoires of the first cohort and the 95 to 150 validation repertoires were produced on the same platform, according to a later analysis. The study aimed to test whether cataloging public T cell receptors could reveal signatures of past pathogen exposure. In addition to the first cohort of roughly 700 subjects, a separate validation cohort of 120 different subjects was used. High-throughput TCR immunosequencing, statistical association of individual TCRs with disease status, and machine learning were combined to predict cytomegalovirus infection status.

Beyond this particular receptor, the publication reports: A later analysis found that TCRs clustered in the first cohort also tended to co-occur in the 120 validation repertoires, with just under 95% of cluster scores above 0. The authors suggested that the approach could potentially be generalized to other disease states and immunological phenotypes. In both the original and validation cohorts, the classifier was reported to diagnose cytomegalovirus status with high specificity and sensitivity. A later analysis had no HLA typing for the validation cohort, so co-occurrence there was scored across all 110 or so repertoires. The study gave a list of about 170 TCR beta chains associated with cytomegalovirus. Three of the identified cytomegalovirus-associated TCR beta chains were confirmed in vitro to be specific for cytomegalovirus antigens. Most TCR sequences were seen in very few donors, while some public TCRs were found in many individuals.

For this clone: Which antigen it targets is not known. No base-level quality is on record; no much larger clone is a single base apart.

The library was built by means of the immunoSEQ multiplex PCR assay. The authors' pipeline ran thus. To diagnose cytomegalovirus status from the catalog of TCR beta chain sequences, a statistical classification framework was built. Entries here come from immuneACCESS through TCRdb and include only in-frame sequences with V and J called. Some clones fail to appear in such tables; in the studies checked, an unresolved V gene covers under half of the shortfall, and the cause of the remainder is unknown. V, J and clone size derive from that table, while D and trimming were established from the DNA sequence. The sample yields about 55,000 clones; roughly 90% were counted once. Of the sample, roughly 3% falls within the top ten clones. Separate from the approximately 700-subject first cohort, the validation cohort of over 90 subjects was the group to which the donors belonged. CDR1 MNHNY and CDR2 SVGAGI are derived from the germline V gene (reference sequence). Inclusive of the bounding cysteine and phenylalanine, the CDR3 is 16 residues long. This entry keeps only the CDR3 DNA: 48 bases, framed from base 1. From V the trimming removes 2 bases and from J it removes 1 base, while the gene matches leave 3 bases of the junction unaccounted for.

The chain links TRBV6-6 with TRBJ2-2; TRBD1 lines up with 8 middle nucleotides. The sequencing input was PBMCs. This receptor was identified in a man aged 18 to 29 in good health and CMV-seronegative. The DNA reads as follows: TGTGCCAGCAGTTACAGGACAGGGAGGAACACCGGGGAGCTGTTTTTT. Its coded protein is CASSYRTGRNTGELFF.